Below are 18 T cell receptor beta chains sequenced from a single sample in a study of shared clonotypes between healthy human individuals. Naive CD8 populations comprised CD45RO-negative cells positively selected for CCR7, excluding terminally differentiated effector memory CD45RA+ cells. The table came from immunoSEQ multiplex PCR; TCRdb's copy has only in-frame clones and leaves some out. The repertoire consists of roughly 770,000 clones, with approximately 96% occurring once and the leading ten covering over 0.2%. The specimen sequenced was naive CD8+ T cells sorted from blood. The origin of the receptors is a young man in good health.

The chain carries TRBV7-9 and TRBJ1-2, with 7 positions matching TRBD1. This CDR3 spans 14 amino acids. Germline trimming cut 1 base from V and 8 bases from J; bases unmatched to any gene: 7. Germline CDR1 reads SEHNR; CDR2 reads FQNEAQ (reference sequence). The CDR3: CASSLGDRARGYTF. CDR3 DNA sequence: TGTGCCAGCAGCTTAGGCGACAGGGCACGCGGCTACACCTTC.

The chain links TRBV29-1 to TRBJ2-2; D gene uncertain. V was cut by 7 bases and J by 1 base, with 10 bases left in between. The CDR3 loop spans 13 amino acids. Germline-derived CDR1 and CDR2 are SQVTM and ANQGSEA. Here the CDR3 DNA reads TGCAGCGCCCCGGCTTTGAACACCGGGGAGCTGTTTTTT. It yields the protein CSAPALNTGELFF.

The gene calls are TRBV9 and TRBJ2-3; 13 bases fit TRBD2. V gave up 3 bases and J gave up 2 bases; unmatched junction bases: 6. There are 17 residues in the CDR3. Germline V gene lookup returns CDR1 SGDLS and CDR2 YYNGEE. The CDR3 reads CASSATSGRAYTDTQYF. In DNA form, the CDR3 reads TGTGCCAGCAGCGCTACTAGCGGGAGGGCTTACACAGATACGCAGTATTTT.

This chain joins TRBV12-5 and TRBJ1-1, with 8 bases fitting TRBD1. The CDR3 runs to 15 residues. The V gene end was trimmed by 10 bases and the J gene end by 5 bases; junction bases not matched to a gene: 15. Germline-derived CDR1 and CDR2 are LGHNT and FRNRAP. The CDR3 coding sequence is TGTGCTAACACAGGGGGATGTTTACGAAGGACTGAAGCTTTCTTT. Encoded protein: CANTGGCLRRTEAFF.

In nucleotides, the CDR3 is TGTGCCGTAGGGCGGGGAGAGACCCAGTACTTC. Translating it yields CAVGRGETQYF. V usage is TRBV25-1 and J usage is TRBJ2-5; TRBD2 might be the D (6 bases). Germline assignment: CDR1 MGHDK and CDR2 SYGVNS. V shed 11 bases and J shed 4 bases, with 11 bases lying between them. The CDR3 sequence is 11 residues long.

The V and J genes are TRBV7-6 and TRBJ2-7; D uncertain. Between the trimmed V and J ends, which lost 3 bases and 0 bases, there was a span of 6 bases. Germline V lookup: CDR1 SGHVS, CDR2 FNYEAQ. The CDR3 is 13 residues long. CDR3 sequence reads: CASSLHSSYEQYF. The CDR3 region has the DNA TGTGCCAGCAGCTTGCACAGCTCCTACGAGCAGTACTTC. Full variable domain (missing parts from reference TRBV7-6 and TRBJ2-7): GAGVSQSPRYKVTKRGQDVALRCDPISGHVSLYWYRQALGQGPEFLTYFNYEAQQDKSGLPNDRFSAERPEGSISTLTIQRTEQRDSAMYRCASSLHSSYEQYFGPGTRLTVT.

The V and J genes are TRBV27 and TRBJ2-2; possibly TRBD1 for D (5 bases). V lost 3 bases to trimming and J lost 7 bases, with 12 bases between them. Germline V gene data show CDR1 as MNHEY and CDR2 as SMNVEV (reference sequence). The CDR3 has 14 amino acids. The CDR3 nucleotides are TGTGCCAGCAGTTTTGCAGGGCAGGTCGGGGAGCTGTTTTTT. Encoded protein: CASSFAGQVGELFF.

This chain links TRBV9 with TRBJ2-7, with D tentatively TRBD1 (6 bases). Trimming took 3 bases from V and 2 from J, leaving 12 bases between them. The CDR3 has 14 residues. Germline V lookup: CDR1 SGDLS, CDR2 YYNGEE. CDR3 protein: CASSAGTQTYEQYF. The CDR3 DNA reads as TGTGCCAGCAGCGCGGGGACACAAACCTACGAGCAGTACTTC.

V gene TRBV7-9 combines with J gene TRBJ2-3; TRBD2 might be the D (7 bases). There are 15 residues in the CDR3. Germline assignment: CDR1 SEHNR and CDR2 FQNEAQ (reference sequence). The V and J ends lost 7 bases and 2 bases respectively, with 16 bases between them. CDR3: CASMGTGGLTDTQYF. The CDR3 DNA is TGTGCCAGCATGGGGACGGGGGGCCTCACAGATACGCAGTATTTT.

The rearrangement links TRBV29-1 to TRBJ2-2; D tentatively fits TRBD1 or TRBD2 (6 bases each). Trimming removed 7 bases at V and 1 base at J, with 13 bases between. CDR1 is SQVTM, CDR2 ANQGSEA, per germline. The CDR3 sequence is 14 residues long. DNA for the CDR3: TGCAGCGCCAACGCGGGACAGAACACCGGGGAGCTGTTTTTT. Protein product: CSANAGQNTGELFF.

The chain couples TRBV5-4 to TRBJ2-7, with TRBD1 identical over 10 bases. The CDR3 is made up of 17 amino acids. The V gene's germline CDR1 is SGHNT and CDR2 YYREEE (reference sequence). V lost 4 bases and J lost 3; bases outside the gene matches: 13. The CDR3 loop is CASSQDLSGTGDYEQYF. CDR3 coding DNA: TGTGCCAGCAGCCAAGATTTAAGTGGGACAGGGGACTACGAGCAGTACTTC.

The rearrangement joins TRBV29-1 to TRBJ2-7; 7 bases agree with TRBD2. The ends lost 4 bases at V and 8 bases at J; junction bases unmatched: 26. The CDR3 is made up of 18 amino acids. The germline gives CDR1 SQVTM, CDR2 ANQGSEA. This CDR3 reads CSVGGMGSGRAGPPQQYF. The CDR3 DNA reads TGCAGCGTTGGGGGTATGGGGTCAGGAAGAGCGGGACCCCCCCAGCAGTACTTC.

J is TRBJ2-3 and V is TRBV28; D may be TRBD1 (5 bases). This CDR3 comprises 14 residues. Germline V CDR1 and CDR2: MDHEN, SYDVKM. V shed 3 bases and J shed 3 bases, with 10 bases lying between them. The CDR3 DNA reads TGTGCCAGCAGTTTCTCAGGGCGGACAGATACGCAGTATTTT. This codes for CASSFSGRTDTQYF.

The CDR3 nucleotides read TGTGCCAGCAGCCCCGACGAGAAGCAGTACTTC. Translating it yields CASSPDEKQYF. The chain employs TRBV7-8 and TRBJ2-7; D remains ambiguous. The CDR3 loop spans 11 amino acids. Per the germline V gene, CDR1 is SGHVS and CDR2 is FQNEAQ. Trimming pared 5 bases from V and 8 bases from J, leaving 10 bases between.

V usage is TRBV7-6 and J usage is TRBJ1-3, with D perhaps matching TRBD1 (6 bases). The germline CDR1 and CDR2 sequences are SGHVS and FNYEAQ. Deletions cut 5 bases from V and 2 bases from J, with 13 bases between. CDR3 size: 15 residues. The CDR3 region has the DNA TGTGCCAGCAGCCCCGGACAGCAGACTGGAAACACCATATATTTT. This sequence encodes CASSPGQQTGNTIYF.

The chain has TRBV10-1 and TRBJ2-5, with 9 bases matching TRBD1. Germline assignment: CDR1 WNHNN and CDR2 SYGVQD (reference sequence). V trimming: 6 bases; J trimming: 4 bases; junction bases outside the gene matches: 12. The CDR3 extends over 16 amino acids. CDR3 DNA sequence: TGCGCCAGCAGCGAAGGGACAGGGAGATTTGGAGAGACCCAGTACTTC. It yields the protein CASSEGTGRFGETQYF.

The V and J genes are TRBV7-8 and TRBJ2-7; 9 nucleotides agree with TRBD2. J gave up 2 bases and V 5 bases, and 10 bases lay outside the gene matches. This CDR3 spans 16 amino acids. The germline V gene encodes CDR1 SGHVS and CDR2 FQNEAQ. The CDR3: CASSTPLAGVPYEQYF. CDR3 DNA: TGTGCCAGCAGCACCCCCTTAGCGGGAGTCCCCTACGAGCAGTACTTC.

This chain links TRBV28 with TRBJ2-7; D unclear. Per the germline V gene, CDR1 is MDHEN and CDR2 is SYDVKM. CDR3 size: 10 residues. V lost 11 bases and J lost 6, with 11 bases in between. The CDR3 bases are TGTGCCTGTGGTGTGCGCGAGCAGTACTTC. This gives the protein CACGVREQYF.